This TCR beta chain comes out of a study of T cell repertoires in MIS-A myocarditis (dated by TCRdb to 2022 to 2024). There are 12 amino acids in the CDR3, from cysteine to phenylalanine inclusive. The CDR3 DNA has 36 bases and is translated from base 1. The germline V gene (reference sequence) supplies CDR1 SGHKS and CDR2 YYEKEE. The V and J ends are trimmed by 0 bases and 4 bases, leaving 4 bases between them. The QIAamp DNA FFPE kit was used to extract genomic DNA from formalin-fixed paraffin-embedded autopsy tissue. TCRbeta CDR3 regions were amplified by the immunoSEQ bias-controlled multiplex PCR and were subjected to high-throughput sequencing. The study's processing was this. The immunoSEQ vendor pipeline collapsed and filtered CDR3 sequences to measure the abundance and frequency of each unique TCRbeta CDR3. Dominant CDR3 amino acid sequences were clustered with SARS-CoV-2-specific ImmuneCODE TCRbeta sequences by CD-HIT at a 90% global sequence identity threshold. Clones at frequencies from 0.1 to 1 were categorized as hyperexpanded, and clones at frequencies from 0.01 to 0.1 were categorized as large. MiXCR was used to confirm CDR3 amino acid sequences and V and J gene assignments of dominant clones. The R stringdist package was used to compute Levenshtein distances between the patient clonotypes and the ImmuneCODE hits. This is the immuneACCESS table as TCRdb keeps it, with only in-frame sequences that have V and J called. A part of the clones is gone; compared with another copy, unresolved V genes explain less than half, and the rest is unexplained. V and J calls plus clone size are reproduced from that table; the DNA served to infer D and trimming. The sample includes 14,000 to 15,000 clones, with roughly 74% observed a single time. The ten largest account for around 64% of the sample.

About this clone: The antigen this receptor binds is unknown. One base away there is no much larger clone; base qualities are not given.

The sample comprised left ventricle heart tissue obtained at autopsy. The cell subset or site label on this specimen signifies: cardiac tissue sample (left or right ventricle, interventricular septum, or pericardium). The sequence was collected from a man younger than 35 with fulminant myocarditis from multisystem inflammatory syndrome in adults (MIS-A) after COVID-19. The chain joins TRBV5-5 to TRBJ1-1, with the D gene not confidently named. The CDR3 amino acid sequence is: CASSLGSTEAFF. At the DNA level, the sequence is TGTGCCAGCAGCTTGGGGAGCACTGAAGCTTTCTTT.